These T cell receptor beta chains were read from a single sample in a study of CD8 T cells in Susac syndrome. TCRdb reanalysed the immunoSEQ multiplex PCR reads using MiXCR and keeps one entry per CDR3 protein. The table records a few hundred thousand distinct CDR3 sequences, around 84% of them present only once. What was sequenced was CD8+ T cells from PBMCs. These receptor sequences come from a human donor with multiple sclerosis. The CDR3 runs from the conserved cysteine through the conserved F or W. The D gene is left open where the match is weak. For some rows the clone size is stated as once, few or many, or as a class when expanded; others skip it.

CDR3aa | CDR3nt | d_gene | v_gene | abundance | j_gene
CASSFGSGRETQYF | TGTGCCAGCAGTTTTGGTTCCGGGAGAGAGACCCAGTACTTC | - | TRBV28 | - | TRBJ2-5
CASSLTGGMYEQYF | TGTGCCAGCAGCTTGACAGGGGGTATGTACGAGCAGTACTTC | TRBD1 | TRBV5-4 | - | TRBJ2-7
CASSLGLAGGSPDTQYF | TGTGCCAGCAGCTTGGGCCTAGCGGGAGGGTCCCCAGATACGCAGTATTTT | TRBD2 | TRBV5-4 | - | TRBJ2-3
CASSSDADTGELFF | TGTGCCAGCAGCTCGGACGCAGACACCGGGGAGCTGTTTTTT | - | TRBV13 | - | TRBJ2-2
CASSFQDSYNEQFF | TGTGCCAGCAGCTTCCAGGACAGTTACAATGAGCAGTTCTTC | - | TRBV7-9 | - | TRBJ2-1
CASSPRRGGNEQYF | TGTGCCAGCAGCCCGCGAAGGGGGGGGAACGAGCAGTACTTC | - | TRBV7-6 | - | TRBJ2-7
CASSSPRGSNYGYTF | TGTGCCAGCAGTTCCCCCCGGGGTTCTAACTATGGCTACACCTTC | - | TRBV28 | - | TRBJ1-2
CASRVRDSTGELFF | TGTGCCAGCAGAGTTCGGGACAGCACCGGGGAGCTGTTTTTT | TRBD1 | TRBV28 | - | TRBJ2-2
CASSHSTGTSSYEQYF | TGTGCCAGCAGTCATTCTACCGGGACCTCCTCCTACGAGCAGTACTTC | - | TRBV3-1 | - | TRBJ2-7
CASSHAWGEQFF | TGTGCCAGCAGTCATGCTTGGGGGGAGCAGTTCTTC | - | TRBV12-3/TRBV12-4 | - | TRBJ2-1
CSVDLGYDEQFF | TGCAGCGTTGATCTGGGTTACGATGAGCAGTTCTTC | - | TRBV29-1 | - | TRBJ2-1
CASSVGSGLGSYNEQFF | TGTGCCAGCAGCGTAGGCAGCGGTCTCGGCTCCTACAATGAGCAGTTCTTC | - | TRBV9 | - | TRBJ2-1
CAIGLSHEQYF | TGTGCCATAGGGTTGAGCCACGAGCAGTACTTC | - | TRBV10-3 | few | TRBJ2-7
CASWSGQGKNIQYF | TGTGCCAGCTGGTCGGGACAGGGTAAAAACATTCAGTACTTC | TRBD1 | TRBV28 | - | TRBJ2-4
CASSLKLNRGETQYF | TGTGCCAGCAGTTTAAAACTGAATAGAGGAGAGACCCAGTACTTC | - | TRBV27 | - | TRBJ2-5
CSARDRRDAEETQYF | TGCAGTGCTAGAGATCGGCGGGACGCCGAAGAGACCCAGTACTTC | - | TRBV20-1 | - | TRBJ2-5
CASSLGTGVFQPQHF | TGTGCCAGCAGCTTAGGAACAGGGGTATTCCAGCCCCAGCATTTT | TRBD1 | TRBV7-2 | once | TRBJ1-5
CASSLSGDGRGTDTQYF | TGTGCCAGCAGCCTATCCGGGGACGGGAGAGGGACAGATACGCAGTATTTT | - | TRBV9 | - | TRBJ2-3
CASSKIGTGPNYGYTF | TGTGCCAGCAGTAAAATCGGGACAGGCCCTAACTATGGCTACACCTTC | TRBD1 | TRBV27 | - | TRBJ1-2
CASSPPWGRGPTGELFF | TGCGCCAGCAGCCCTCCCTGGGGCAGGGGGCCAACCGGGGAGCTGTTTTTT | TRBD1 | TRBV4-1 | - | TRBJ2-2
CAWSTLAGGPSTDTQYF | TGTGCCTGGAGTACGCTAGCGGGAGGGCCAAGCACAGATACGCAGTATTTT | TRBD2 | TRBV30 | - | TRBJ2-3
CASSLALGTSGEQFF | TGTGCCAGCAGCTTAGCCCTAGGGACTTCAGGTGAGCAGTTCTTC | - | TRBV7-8 | - | TRBJ2-1
CSVESLAGVYNEQFF | TGCAGCGTTGAATCGCTAGCGGGCGTCTACAATGAGCAGTTCTTC | TRBD2 | TRBV29-1 | - | TRBJ2-1
CASSRDRHIQYF | TGTGCCAGCAGCCGGGACAGACACATTCAGTACTTC | TRBD1 | TRBV7-9 | once | TRBJ2-4
CASSFGDPNYGYTF | TGTGCCAGCAGCTTCGGGGACCCCAACTATGGCTACACCTTC | - | TRBV7-9 | - | TRBJ1-2
CASSNLGPRQPQHF | TGTGCCAGCAGTAATTTGGGCCCCCGGCAGCCCCAGCATTTT | - | TRBV27 | - | TRBJ1-5
CASSLRHPRDEKLFF | TGTGCCAGCAGCTTAAGGCATCCACGGGATGAAAAACTGTTTTTT | - | TRBV7-8 | once | TRBJ1-4